A single sample gave rise to the 5 T cell receptor beta chains below, sequenced in a study of a mutant IDH1 vaccine in newly diagnosed glioma. No antigen has been identified for these receptors. Some clones are missing from TCRdb's copy, which holds only in-frame ones; the method was immunoSEQ multiplex PCR. Among tens of thousands of clones listed, 76% were seen once. Time point specified: week 35, safety follow-up. Mutant IDH1 20-mer peptide, at 300 ug, made up each vaccine dose, with topical imiquimod. The source material was PBMCs, sampled from a glioma patient whose treatment included an IDH1 peptide vaccine. The receptors derive from a man in his forties or fifties with glioma.

The chain couples TRBV7-9 to TRBJ1-2, with 7 bases aligning to TRBD1. Germline V gene sequence: CDR1 SEHNR, CDR2 FQNEAQ (reference sequence). Trimming removed 5 bases from V and 6 bases from J; junction bases left unmatched: 15. The CDR3 totals 16 residues. This chain's CDR3 is CASSPSDGGQTHGYTF. The CDR3 DNA reads TGTGCCAGCAGCCCTAGCGATGGGGGACAGACCCATGGCTACACCTTC.

The chain links TRBV28 to TRBJ1-1; D is possibly TRBD1 (5 bases). V was trimmed by 2 bases and J by 4 bases, leaving 23 bases between them. The CDR3 extends over 18 amino acids. Germline V gene lookup returns CDR1 MDHEN and CDR2 SYDVKM. The CDR3 nucleotides read TGTGCCAGCAGTTTAGGTCTAGGTACAGGAAAGAGGAGCACTGAAGCTTTCTTT. Protein product: CASSLGLGTGKRSTEAFF.

The rearrangement joins TRBV11-3 to TRBJ1-3; D ambiguous. The CDR3 sequence is 13 residues long. Deletions cut 7 bases from V and 2 bases from J, with 9 bases between. Looked up from germline, CDR1 is SGHNT and CDR2 is YENEEA. CDR3 in DNA: TGTGCCAGCATGGGAGTTACTGGAAACACCATATATTTT. Translating it yields CASMGVTGNTIYF.

This clone was seen just once. The rearrangement uses TRBV19 and TRBJ1-5; weak D call: TRBD1 (5 bases). Looked up from germline, CDR1 is LNHDA and CDR2 is SQIVND (reference sequence). Between the trimmed V and J ends, which lost 7 bases and 1 base, there was a span of 14 bases. This CDR3 comprises 15 residues. The CDR3 nucleotides read TGTGCCAGTACTTGGGGCCAGGGCAGCAATCAGCCCCAGCATTTT. Protein product: CASTWGQGSNQPQHF. The whole variable domain, remainder taken from reference TRBV19 and TRBJ1-5, is DGGITQSPKYLFRKEGQNVTLSCEQNLNHDAMYWYRQDPGQGLRLIYYSQIVNDFQKGDIAEGYSVSREKKESFPLTVTSAQKNPTAFYLCASTWGQGSNQPQHFGDGTRLSIL.

V gene TRBV5-1 combines with J gene TRBJ2-3; 9 nucleotides agree with TRBD2. The CDR3 is 16 residues long. CDR1 is SGHRS, CDR2 YFSETQ, per germline. V was pared by 0 bases and J by 5 bases, with 7 bases of the junction left unmatched. The CDR3 nucleotides are TGCGCCAGCAGCTTGGGGATAGCGGGAGTGGTAGATACGCAGTATTTT. Protein product: CASSLGIAGVVDTQYF.